The entry that follows covers one T cell receptor beta chain sequence. These data come from a study of blood T cell repertoires in COVID-19. The CDR3 sequence is 15 residues long. V shed 4 bases, J shed 4 bases, and the junction held 8 bases outside the gene matches. The germline V gene encodes CDR1 LGHDT and CDR2 YNNKEL (reference sequence). Measured with immunoSEQ multiplex PCR; TCRdb has only the in-frame clones, and not every one. The sample yields about 200,000 clones, around 82% seen once. Sequencing was performed on peripheral blood. This TCR derives from a woman between 35 and 50 years old with active or convalescent COVID-19. This chain uses TRBV3-1 (or the pseudogene TRBV3-2) with TRBJ2-3, with 7 bases aligning to TRBD2. The CDR3: CASSRGLVVPDTQYF. DNA of the CDR3: TGTGCCAGCAGCCGCGGACTAGTTGTCCCAGATACGCAGTATTTT.